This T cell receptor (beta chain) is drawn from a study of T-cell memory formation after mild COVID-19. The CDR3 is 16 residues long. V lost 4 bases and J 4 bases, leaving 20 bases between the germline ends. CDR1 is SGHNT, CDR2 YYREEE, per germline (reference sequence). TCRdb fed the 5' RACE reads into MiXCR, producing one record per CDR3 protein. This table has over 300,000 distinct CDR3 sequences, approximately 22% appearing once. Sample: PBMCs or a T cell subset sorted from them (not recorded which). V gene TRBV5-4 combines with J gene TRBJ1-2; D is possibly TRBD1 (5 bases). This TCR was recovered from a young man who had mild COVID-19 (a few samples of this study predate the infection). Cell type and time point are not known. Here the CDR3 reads CASSQDGAVRGYGYTF. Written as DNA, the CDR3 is TGTGCCAGCAGCCAGGACGGGGCCGTGAGAGGCTATGGCTACACCTTC. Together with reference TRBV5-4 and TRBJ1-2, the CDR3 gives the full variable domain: ETGVTQSPTHLIKTRGQQVTLRCSSQSGHNTVSWYQQALGQGPQFIFQYYREEENGRGNFPPRFSGLQFPNYSSELNVNALELDDSALYLCASSQDGAVRGYGYTFGSGTRLTVV.